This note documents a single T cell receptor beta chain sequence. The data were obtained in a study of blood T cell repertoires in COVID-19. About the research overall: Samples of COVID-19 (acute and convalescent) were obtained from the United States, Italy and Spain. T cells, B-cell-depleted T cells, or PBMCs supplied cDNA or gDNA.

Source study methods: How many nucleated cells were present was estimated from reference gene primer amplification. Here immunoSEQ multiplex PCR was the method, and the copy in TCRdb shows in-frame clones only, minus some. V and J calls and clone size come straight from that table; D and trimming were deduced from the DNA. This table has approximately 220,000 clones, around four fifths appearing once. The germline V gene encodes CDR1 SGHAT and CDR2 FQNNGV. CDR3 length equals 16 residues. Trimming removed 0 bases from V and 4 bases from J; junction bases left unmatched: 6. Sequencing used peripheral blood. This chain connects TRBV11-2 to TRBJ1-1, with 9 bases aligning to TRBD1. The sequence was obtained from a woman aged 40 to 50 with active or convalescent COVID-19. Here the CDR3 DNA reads TGTGCCAGCAGCTTAGAGGGGACAGGGCTGAGCACTGAAGCTTTCTTT. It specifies CASSLEGTGLSTEAFF. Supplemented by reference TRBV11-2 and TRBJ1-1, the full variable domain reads EAGVAQSPRYKIIEKRQSVAFWCNPISGHATLYWYQQILGQGPKLLIQFQNNGVVDDSQLPKDRFSAERLKGVDSTLKIQPAKLEDSAVYLCASSLEGTGLSTEAFFGQGTRLTVV.